The sequence of this TCR beta chain was determined in a study of T cells expressing NK-cell markers. Overall study results and limits: For four donors, these clonotypes were likewise the leading ones in the CD3+CD56-NKG2C+ fraction. Nothing established the HCMV specificity of expanded NKG2C+ T cell clones. Top CD8+ clonotypes included the dominant CD3+CD56+NKG2C+ clonotypes in five to seven donors.

Scientists made TCR beta cDNA using 5'RACE template switching with UMIs. TCRdb re-called the 5' RACE reads; one entry per CDR3 protein, DNA not given. Recorded for this sample: 300,000 to 500,000 distinct CDR3 sequences. The germline CDR1 and CDR2 sequences are LNHDA and SQIVND (reference sequence). This CDR3 has 15 residues. On this clonotype itself: Its antigen remains unidentified.

The sequence was obtained from a woman aged 50 to 60 in good health. The V and J genes are TRBV19 and TRBJ2-5. Sequencing was performed on blood T cells: a sorted CD56 or NKG2C T cell subset, CD4+ or CD8+ T cells, or bulk PBMC T cells (not recorded which). CDR3 region: CASSIGAGFLETQYF.